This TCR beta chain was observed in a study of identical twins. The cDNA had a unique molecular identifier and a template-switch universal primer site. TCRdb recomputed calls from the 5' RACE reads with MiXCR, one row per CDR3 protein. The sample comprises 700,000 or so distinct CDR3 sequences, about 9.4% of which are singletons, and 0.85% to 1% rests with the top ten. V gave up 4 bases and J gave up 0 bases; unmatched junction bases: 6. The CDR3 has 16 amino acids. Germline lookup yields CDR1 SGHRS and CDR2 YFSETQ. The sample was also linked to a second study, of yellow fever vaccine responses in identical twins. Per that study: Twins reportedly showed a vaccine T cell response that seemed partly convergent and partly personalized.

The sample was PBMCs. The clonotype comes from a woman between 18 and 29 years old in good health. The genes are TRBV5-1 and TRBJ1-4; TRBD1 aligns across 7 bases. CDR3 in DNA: TGCGCCAGCAGCGCCGGGACAGAAGCAACTAATGAAAAACTGTTTTTT. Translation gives CASSAGTEATNEKLFF. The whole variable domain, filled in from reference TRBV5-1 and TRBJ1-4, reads KAGVTQTPRYLIKTRGQQVTLSCSPISGHRSVSWYQQTPGQGLQFLFEYFSETQRNKGNFPGRFSGRQFSNSRSEMNVSTLELGDSALYLCASSAGTEATNEKLFFGSGTQLSVL.